These 8 T cell receptor beta chains came from one sample sequenced in a study of CD8 T cells in Susac syndrome. Random hexamers were used to reverse transcribe an amount of 0.5 to 1 ug RNA. TCRdb reprocessed the immunoSEQ multiplex PCR reads with MiXCR, giving one entry per CDR3 protein. This sample yields fewer than 350,000 distinct CDR3 sequences, of which about 90% are seen a single time; roughly 0.059% belongs to the top ten. Sequencing was carried out using CD4+ T cells from PBMCs. The receptors come from a human donor with multiple sclerosis.

The rearrangement joins TRBV5-1 to TRBJ2-2; TRBD1 matches at 7 bases. There are 18 residues in the CDR3. Germline CDR1 and CDR2: SGHRS and YFSETQ. V shed 2 bases, J shed 3 bases, and the junction held 13 bases outside the gene matches. Written as DNA, the CDR3 is TGCGCCAGCAGCTTAAGCGGACCGGGACAGACATACACCGGGGAGCTGTTTTTT. Protein sequence: CASSLSGPGQTYTGELFF.

The V and J genes are TRBV10-2 and TRBJ2-6; D remains ambiguous. The V end lost 6 bases, the J end lost 0 bases, and 15 bases lay between the germline ends. CDR1 and CDR2 (germline): WSHSY, SAAADI. The CDR3 extends over 17 amino acids. The CDR3 is CASRAYRGPSGANVLTF. DNA for the CDR3: TGCGCCAGCAGAGCGTATAGAGGCCCCTCTGGGGCCAACGTCCTGACTTTC.

The chain carries TRBV19 and TRBJ1-2; no definite D call. Between the trimmed V and J ends, which lost 3 bases and 4 bases, there was a span of 15 bases. This CDR3 is built from 15 residues. Germline V CDR1 and CDR2: LNHDA, SQIVND (reference sequence). The DNA of the CDR3 is TGTGCCAGTAGTATCCGCCACTCAGGCGTCTATGGCTACACCTTC. Translated: CASSIRHSGVYGYTF.

The chain recombines TRBV6-5 with TRBJ1-1; tentative D call: TRBD1 (5 bases). The CDR3 totals 14 residues. Trimming cost V 6 bases and J 1 base, with 12 bases left between them. Germline assignment: CDR1 MNHEY and CDR2 SVGAGI. CDR3 nucleotides: TGTGCCAGCAGGCTGGGGCCGACGAACACTGAAGCTTTCTTT. It yields the protein CASRLGPTNTEAFF.

V gene TRBV7-2 combines with J gene TRBJ1-5; D gene ambiguous. The ends were cut back, 5 bases at V and 0 bases at J, with 8 bases in the middle. The CDR3 consists of 14 residues. Germline-derived CDR1 and CDR2 are SGHTA and FQGNSA. This CDR3 is CASSRTPSNQPQHF. The CDR3 DNA follows: TGTGCCAGCAGCCGAACACCTAGCAATCAGCCCCAGCATTTT.

V is TRBV4-1 and J is TRBJ2-1; the match to TRBD2 covers 13 bases. The V gene end was trimmed by 4 bases and the J gene end by 7 bases; junction bases not matched to a gene: 7. The CDR3 is made up of 16 amino acids. Germline V gene sequence: CDR1 MGHRA, CDR2 YSYEKL. CDR3 residues: CASSRLGLAGDNEQFF. The CDR3 bases are TGCGCCAGCAGCCGCCTCGGACTAGCGGGGGATAATGAGCAGTTCTTC.

The CDR3 nucleotides read TGTGCCAGTAGTTGGGAGGGGGCACCAGATACGCAGTATTTT. Translating it yields CASSWEGAPDTQYF. The chain couples TRBV19 to TRBJ2-3; D tentatively fits TRBD1 or TRBD2 (7 bases each). The CDR3 is made up of 14 amino acids. Germline loops: CDR1 LNHDA, CDR2 SQIVND (reference sequence). Trimming removed 5 bases at V and 4 bases at J, with 13 bases between.

The chain has TRBV7-2 and TRBJ1-2; 7 bases fit TRBD1. This CDR3 comprises 14 residues. The germline gives CDR1 SGHTA, CDR2 FQGNSA. The trim removed 1 base at V and 5 bases at J, leaving 4 bases unmatched. The DNA of the CDR3 is TGTGCCAGCAGCTTAGAGGGGGCCGGGTATGGCTACACCTTC. Translating gives CASSLEGAGYGYTF.